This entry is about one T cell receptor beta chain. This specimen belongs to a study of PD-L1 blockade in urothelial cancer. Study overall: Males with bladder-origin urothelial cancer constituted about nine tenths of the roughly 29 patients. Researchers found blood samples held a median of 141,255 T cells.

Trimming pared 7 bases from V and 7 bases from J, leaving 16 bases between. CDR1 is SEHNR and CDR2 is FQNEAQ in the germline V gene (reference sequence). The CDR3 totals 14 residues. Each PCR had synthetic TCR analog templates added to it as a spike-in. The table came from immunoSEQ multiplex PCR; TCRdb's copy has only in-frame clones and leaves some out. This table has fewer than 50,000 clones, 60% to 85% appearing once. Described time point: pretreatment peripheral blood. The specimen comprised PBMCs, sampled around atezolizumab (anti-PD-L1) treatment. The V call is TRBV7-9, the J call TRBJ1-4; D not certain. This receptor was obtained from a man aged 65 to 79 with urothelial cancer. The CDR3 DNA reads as TGTGCCAGCACCCCGGGAGGAAGAGGTGAAAAACTGTTTTTT. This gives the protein CASTPGGRGEKLFF.